Below, 22 T cell receptor beta chains from the same sample are listed, as sequenced in a study of blood T cells in healthy people across ages (dated by TCRdb to 2015 to 2017). The library was made by 5' RACE. Sequencing took place on an Illumina HiSeq 2500. A second PCR of roughly 7 to 12 cycles was run with a J-beta primer mix and a sample-barcoded 5' primer. TCRdb ran its own pipeline on the public reads, namely fastp trimming at Q25 and MiXCR clone calling, and kept in-frame beta chains. Entries are consolidated by CDR3 protein sequence, retaining the most common genes and DNA. The sample includes 650,000 to 700,000 distinct CDR3 sequences, with roughly 30% observed a single time. The ten largest clones represent 15% of the sample. The sequencing sample was made of blood. Receptors originate from a woman of 80 years or more in good health. Donor details come from another sample of the same person, matched by shared clones.

This clonotype occurred a few times. V and J are TRBV7-3 and TRBJ1-1; D is possibly TRBD1 (5 bases). The CDR3 runs to 13 residues. The germline V and J ends were trimmed by 2 bases and 8 bases, with 12 bases remaining between them. Germline CDR1 and CDR2: SGHTA and FQGTGA. The CDR3 coding sequence is TGTGCCAGCAGCTTAGACGGGGCCCAAGAAGCTTTCTTT. Translation: CASSLDGAQEAFF.

This clonotype was observed at least ten times. The chain links TRBV20-1 to TRBJ1-5; no clear D. Looked up from germline, CDR1 is DFQATT and CDR2 is SNEGSKA (reference sequence). V lost 2 bases, J lost 5 bases, and 16 bases lay in between. This CDR3 comprises 15 residues. CDR3 loop: CSARFGSSSDQPQHF. The CDR3 bases are TGCAGTGCTAGATTTGGGTCCTCATCCGATCAGCCCCAGCATTTT.

This clonotype has ten or more counts. This chain links TRBV9 with TRBJ1-2; weak D call: TRBD1 (6 bases). The germline V and J ends were trimmed by 3 bases and 6 bases, with 30 bases remaining between them. The CDR3 is 19 amino acids. CDR1 SGDLS and CDR2 YYNGEE come from the germline V gene. CDR3 sequence: CASSASGSTLFTGLHGYTF. In DNA form, the CDR3 reads TGTGCCAGCAGCGCTTCGGGGTCCACCCTGTTCACAGGGCTTCATGGCTACACCTTC.

Details on this clonotype: The junction and the germline gene differ at one end; a read error may be behind it. V is TRBV12-3 or TRBV12-4 and J is TRBJ2-3; 9 bases line up with TRBD2. The CDR3 covers 15 residues. The CDR3: CASSWAGGAPDAQYF. The CDR3 coding sequence is TGTGCCAGCAGTTGGGCGGGGGGGGCCCCAGATGCGCAGTATTTT.

This clonotype came up a few times. This chain joins TRBV24-1 and TRBJ1-1; D perhaps matches TRBD1 (5 bases). Germline CDR1 is KGHDR and CDR2 is SFDVKD. The CDR3 sequence is 15 residues long. Trimming pared 4 bases from V and 2 bases from J, leaving 13 bases between. The CDR3 DNA follows: TGTGCCACCAGTGACGGGACGGGAATCAACACTGAAGCTTTCTTT. It codes for CATSDGTGINTEAFF.

A note on this clonotype: The junction departs from germline at one end; a sequencing error may be responsible. The rearrangement links TRBV20-1 to TRBJ2-4; D remains unclear. Germline loops: CDR1 DFQATT, CDR2 SNEGSKA (reference sequence). The CDR3 sequence is 14 residues long. The CDR3 coding sequence is TGCAGTGCTGGAGATCCTGTAGCCAAAAACATTCAGTACTTC. It codes for CSAGDPVAKNIQYF.

The chain carries TRBV4-1 and TRBJ2-1; 8 bases are a match to TRBD2. Germline V gene lookup returns CDR1 MGHRA and CDR2 YSYEKL. The CDR3 length is 16 residues. Trimming removed 0 bases from V and 8 bases from J; junction bases left unmatched: 9. The CDR3 bases are TGCGCCAGCAGCCAAGATCCCAGCGGGAGTTCGTATGAGCAGTTCTTC. Amino acids: CASSQDPSGSSYEQFF.

Many counts were recorded for this clonotype. The chain recombines TRBV7-2 with TRBJ1-5; D uncertain. The CDR3 is 15 residues long. The germline CDR1 and CDR2 sequences are SGHTA and FQGNSA. Trimming cost V 1 base and J 5 bases, with 12 bases left between them. The CDR3 DNA sequence: TGTGCCAGCAGCTTAGGGTCACAGACTGATCAGCCCCAGCATTTT. Translating it yields CASSLGSQTDQPQHF.

This clonotype was observed a handful of times. This sequence joins TRBV29-1 and TRBJ1-4; 10 nucleotides agree with TRBD1. Germline loops: CDR1 SQVTM, CDR2 ANQGSEA. V lost 6 bases, J lost 2 bases, and 3 bases stayed unmatched. CDR3 length equals 14 residues. CDR3 coding DNA: TGCAGCGTCGGGACAGGGGCGACTAATGAAAAACTGTTTTTT. As protein: CSVGTGATNEKLFF. The variable domain in full, with the rest retrieved from reference TRBV29-1 and TRBJ1-4, is SAVISQKPSRDICQRGTSLTIQCQVDSQVTMMFWYRQQPGQSLTLIATANQGSEATYESGFVIDKFPISRPNLTFSTLTVSNMSPEDSSIYLCSVGTGATNEKLFFGSGTQLSVL.

The sample holds many counts of this clonotype. The chain links TRBV5-1 to TRBJ1-6; D not resolved. Germline loops: CDR1 SGHRS, CDR2 YFSETQ. With 4 bases removed from V and 0 bases from J, the gap between germline ends came to 20 bases. This CDR3 spans 19 amino acids. CDR3 in DNA: TGCGCCAGCAGCGCTAGCGCCGAAGGCAAGAGCTCCTATAATTCACCCCTCCACTTT. Translation gives CASSASAEGKSSYNSPLHF.

The chain carries TRBV7-9 and TRBJ2-7; 9 bases match TRBD1. Germline trimming cut 6 bases from V and 3 bases from J; bases unmatched to any gene: 9. Germline V gene data show CDR1 as SEHNR and CDR2 as FQNEAQ (reference sequence). CDR3 length: 15 residues. The DNA for the CDR3 is TGTGCCAGCAGTCCGGAACAGGGGGCCCTCTACGAGCAGTACTTC. Translation gives CASSPEQGALYEQYF.

Of note for this clonotype: A read error is possible here, since a much larger clone lies one base away. CDR3 DNA sequence: TGTGCCGGCAGTTCTACTCAGTGGGAGACCCAGTACTTC. Protein sequence: CAGSSTQWETQYF. The chain joins TRBV27 to TRBJ2-5; D remains ambiguous. The CDR3 has 13 residues. Germline V lookup: CDR1 MNHEY, CDR2 SMNVEV (reference sequence).

This clonotype occurred many times. V and J are TRBV6-2 or TRBV6-3 and TRBJ2-5; D is perhaps TRBD1 (5 bases). The V end lost 7 bases, the J end lost 3 bases, and 21 bases lay between the germline ends. In germline, CDR1 is MNHEY, CDR2 SVGEGT. This CDR3 is 16 amino acids long. The CDR3 loop reads CASTAPRTSRKETQYF. The CDR3 nucleotides are TGTGCCAGCACTGCCCCACGGACATCCCGGAAAGAGACCCAGTACTTC.

This clonotype has a handful of counts. V usage is TRBV6-6 and J usage is TRBJ1-1; D is ambiguous. The CDR3 has 13 amino acids. CDR1 MNHNY and CDR2 SVGAGI come from the germline V gene (reference sequence). The germline V and J ends were trimmed by 6 bases and 3 bases, with 11 bases remaining between them. CDR3 sequence: CASRQPRDTEAFF. In nucleotides, the CDR3 is TGTGCCAGCAGACAGCCCCGGGACACTGAAGCTTTCTTT.

This clonotype has ten or more counts. V and J are TRBV29-1 and TRBJ2-1; D may be TRBD1 or TRBD2 (5 bases each). V was trimmed by 7 bases and J by 3 bases, leaving 16 bases between them. CDR1 SQVTM and CDR2 ANQGSEA come from the germline V gene. The CDR3 has 14 residues. In nucleotides, the CDR3 is TGCAGCGCTGACCGGGACGGTATCTACAATGAGCAGTTCTTC. Amino acid sequence: CSADRDGIYNEQFF.

This clonotype was seen a handful of times. CDR3 residues: CASSITGGEAFF. CDR3 DNA sequence: TGTGCCAGCAGCATTACCGGGGGTGAAGCTTTCTTT. The gene calls are TRBV7-9 and TRBJ1-1, with D possibly matching TRBD1 (5 bases). V dropped 5 bases and J dropped 7 bases, with 11 bases sitting between them. Germline V gene data show CDR1 as SEHNR and CDR2 as FQNEAQ (reference sequence). The CDR3 has 12 amino acids. The full variable domain, rest sourced from reference TRBV7-9 and TRBJ1-1, is DTGVSQNPRHKITKRGQNVTFRCDPISEHNRLYWYRQTLGQGPEFLTYFQNEAQLEKSRLLSDRFSAERPKGSFSTLEIQRTEQGDSAMYLCASSITGGEAFFGQGTRLTVV.

This clonotype was detected ten times or more. The rearrangement links TRBV5-1 to TRBJ2-1; tentatively, D is TRBD1 (9 bases). Trimming cost V 3 bases and J 4 bases, with 17 bases left between them. The CDR3 spans 16 residues. Germline loops: CDR1 SGHRS, CDR2 YFSETQ. Here the CDR3 reads CASSSGGTGQYNEQFF. CDR3 bases: TGCGCCAGCAGCTCGGGGGGGACAGGGCAATACAATGAGCAGTTCTTC.

The chain combines TRBV5-1 with TRBJ1-2, with a tentative D call TRBD1 (5 bases). Trimming left V 5 bases short and J 8 bases short, with 22 bases between. The CDR3 sequence is 15 residues long. From germline, CDR1 is SGHRS and CDR2 YFSETQ. The CDR3 loop is CASSQDPGGSWGYTF. Here the CDR3 DNA reads TGCGCCAGCAGTCAGGACCCGGGGGGTTCCTGGGGCTACACCTTC.

This clonotype showed up many times. This chain connects TRBV20-1 to TRBJ1-5, with D perhaps matching TRBD1 (6 bases). The germline V and J ends were trimmed by 3 bases and 4 bases, with 22 bases remaining between them. Per the germline V gene, CDR1 is DFQATT and CDR2 is SNEGSKA (reference sequence). The CDR3 is 17 residues long. The CDR3: CSARPRAGAEKNQPQHF. CDR3 bases: TGCAGTGCTAGGCCGAGGGCAGGGGCGGAAAAAAATCAGCCCCAGCATTTT.

The sample holds a few counts of this clonotype. V is TRBV30 and J is TRBJ2-4; TRBD1 is a possible D gene (5 bases). The end of the DNA aligns better with TRBJ2-7, so the J call may be wrong. Germline values: CDR1 GTSNPN, CDR2 SVGIG (reference sequence). CDR3 length: 12 amino acids. CDR3 coding DNA: TGTGCCTGGAATGCAGGGACCTACGAGCAGTACTTC. It translates to CAWNAGTYEQYF.

This clonotype is a singleton in its sample. The V call is TRBV7-2, the J call TRBJ2-7; 9 positions match TRBD1. Germline assignment: CDR1 SGHTA and CDR2 FQGNSA. Germline trimming cut 3 bases from V and 2 bases from J; bases unmatched to any gene: 5. The CDR3 totals 15 residues. Here the CDR3 reads CASSFSWDRAYEQYF. The CDR3 bases are TGTGCCAGCAGCTTTAGTTGGGACAGGGCCTACGAGCAGTACTTC.

On this clonotype itself: A much larger clone differs from this one at a single base, so this may be a read error. The rearrangement uses TRBV18 and TRBJ2-1; D is perhaps TRBD2 (5 bases). The end of the DNA fits TRBJ2-7 better, so the J call may be wrong. The V gene's germline CDR1 is KGHSH and CDR2 LQKENI. The CDR3 runs 12 residues. Written as DNA, the CDR3 is TGTGCCAGCTCACTTGACTACAATAAGCAGTACTTC. It encodes CASSLDYNKQYF.